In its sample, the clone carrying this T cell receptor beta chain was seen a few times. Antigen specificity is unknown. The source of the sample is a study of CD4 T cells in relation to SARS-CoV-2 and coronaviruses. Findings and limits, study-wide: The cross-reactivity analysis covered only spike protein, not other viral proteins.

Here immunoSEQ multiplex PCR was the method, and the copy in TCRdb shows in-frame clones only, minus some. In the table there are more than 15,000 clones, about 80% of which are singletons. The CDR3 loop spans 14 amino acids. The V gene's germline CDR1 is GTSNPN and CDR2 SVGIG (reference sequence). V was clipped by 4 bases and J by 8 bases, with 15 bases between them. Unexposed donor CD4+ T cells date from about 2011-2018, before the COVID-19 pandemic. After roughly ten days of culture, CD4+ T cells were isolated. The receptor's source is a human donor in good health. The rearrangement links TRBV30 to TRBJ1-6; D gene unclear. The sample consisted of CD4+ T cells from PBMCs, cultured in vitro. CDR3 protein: CAWTDDAGYSPLHF. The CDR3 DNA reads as TGTGCCTGGACTGACGACGCGGGGTATTCACCCCTCCACTTT.